Listed below are T cell receptor beta chains from one sample, sequenced in a study of T cells in Graves' hyperthyroidism and ophthalmopathy. TCRdb analysed the multiplex PCR reads with MiXCR anew, one entry per CDR3 protein. This sample has about 680,000 distinct CDR3 sequences, with approximately 40% found just once. The sequencing sample was made of blood. These receptors were obtained from a middle-aged woman with Graves' hyperthyroidism. CDR3s leave out the opening cysteine and the closing phenylalanine or tryptophan.

V gene	J gene	CDR3 protein
TRBV9	TRBJ1-2	ASSNLGANYGYT
TRBV13	TRBJ1-4	ASSLRRAGEEKLF
TRBV10-3	TRBJ2-7	AISVDAGAYEQY
TRBV6-5	TRBJ2-7	ASSDRVDEQY
TRBV6-5	TRBJ1-1	AISEGGREAF
TRBV6-9	TRBJ2-7	ASPPRGGAYEQY
TRBV10-3	TRBJ1-4	AISDRQKRDEKLF
TRBV15	TRBJ1-1	ATSSGQTMNTEAF
TRBV5-1	TRBJ2-1	ASSLAKTTFYNEQF
TRBV11-2	TRBJ2-2	ASSPWHRGRYTGELF
TRBV7-2	TRBJ1-1	ASSLGPDMNTEAF
TRBV5-4	TRBJ2-5	ASSLGSGKETQY
TRBV19	TRBJ1-5	ASSIRRGLSNQPQH
TRBV7-9	TRBJ1-2	ASSLKGSGYGYT
TRBV7-2	TRBJ1-6	ASNVSYRGRNSPLH
TRBV19	TRBJ1-1	ASSMTGSTEAF
TRBV7-2	TRBJ1-1	ASSQDRDRGPSTEAF
TRBV20-1	TRBJ2-2	SVRTGDYTGELF
TRBV20-1	TRBJ1-4	SARDRDRVYEKLF
TRBV5-6	TRBJ1-1	ASSLWGFEGTEAF